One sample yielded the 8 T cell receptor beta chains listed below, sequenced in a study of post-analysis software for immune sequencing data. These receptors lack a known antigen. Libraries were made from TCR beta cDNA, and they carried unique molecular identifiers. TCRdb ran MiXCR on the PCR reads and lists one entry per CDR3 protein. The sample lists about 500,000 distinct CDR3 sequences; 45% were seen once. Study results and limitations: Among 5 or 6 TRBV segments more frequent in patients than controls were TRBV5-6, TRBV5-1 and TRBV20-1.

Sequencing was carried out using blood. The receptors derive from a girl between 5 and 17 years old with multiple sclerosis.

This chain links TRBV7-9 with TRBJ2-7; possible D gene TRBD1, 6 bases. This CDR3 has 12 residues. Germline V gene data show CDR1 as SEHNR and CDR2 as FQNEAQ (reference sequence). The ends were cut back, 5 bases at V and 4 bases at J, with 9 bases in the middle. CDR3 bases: TGTGCCAGCAGCAAACAGGGATACGAGCAGTACTTC. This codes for CASSKQGYEQYF.

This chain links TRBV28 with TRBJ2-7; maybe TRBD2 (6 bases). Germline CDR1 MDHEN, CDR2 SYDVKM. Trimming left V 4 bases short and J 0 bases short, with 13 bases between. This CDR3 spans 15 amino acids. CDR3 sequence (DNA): TGTGCCAGCAGTTCCCGTCGGGAGAGCTCCTACGAGCAGTACTTC. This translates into CASSSRRESSYEQYF.

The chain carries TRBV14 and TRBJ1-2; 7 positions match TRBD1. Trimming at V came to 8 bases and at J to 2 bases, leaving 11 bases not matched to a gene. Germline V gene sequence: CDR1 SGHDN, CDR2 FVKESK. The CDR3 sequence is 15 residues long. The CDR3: CASRDSRSENYGYTF. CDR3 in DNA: TGTGCCAGCCGGGACAGCCGGTCGGAAAACTATGGCTACACCTTC.

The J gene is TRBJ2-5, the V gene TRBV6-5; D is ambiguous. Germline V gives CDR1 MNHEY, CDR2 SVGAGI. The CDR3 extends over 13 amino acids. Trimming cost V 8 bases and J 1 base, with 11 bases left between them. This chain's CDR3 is CASAQLAQETQYF. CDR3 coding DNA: TGTGCCAGCGCCCAATTAGCCCAAGAGACCCAGTACTTC.

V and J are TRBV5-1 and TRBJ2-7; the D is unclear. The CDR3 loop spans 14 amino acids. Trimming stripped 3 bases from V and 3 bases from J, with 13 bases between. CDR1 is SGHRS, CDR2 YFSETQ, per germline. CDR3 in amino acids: CASSCGLTNYEQYF. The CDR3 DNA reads TGCGCCAGCAGCTGCGGTCTGACGAACTACGAGCAGTACTTC.

In DNA, the CDR3 is TGTGCCAGCAGTCCAAGACTAGCGGGAGATTTAGAGACCCAGTACTTC. Translating gives CASSPRLAGDLETQYF. The chain joins TRBV27 to TRBJ2-5; TRBD2 agrees at 12 bases. This CDR3 contains 16 residues. Per germline, CDR1 MNHEY and CDR2 SMNVEV (reference sequence). V was pared by 5 bases and J by 4 bases, with 8 bases of the junction left unmatched.

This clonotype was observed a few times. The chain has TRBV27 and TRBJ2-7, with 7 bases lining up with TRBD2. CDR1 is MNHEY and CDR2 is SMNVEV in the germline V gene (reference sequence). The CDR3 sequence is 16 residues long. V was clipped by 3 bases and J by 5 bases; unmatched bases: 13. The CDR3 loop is CASSFFSGNPPNEQYF. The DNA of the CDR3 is TGTGCCAGCAGTTTTTTCAGCGGGAACCCACCAAACGAGCAGTACTTC.

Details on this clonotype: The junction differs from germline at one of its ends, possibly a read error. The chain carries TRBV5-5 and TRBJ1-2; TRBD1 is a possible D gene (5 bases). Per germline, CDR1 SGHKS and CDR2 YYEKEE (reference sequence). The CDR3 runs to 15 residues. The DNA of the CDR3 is TGTGTCAGCGGCACCGGGACGCCCCTTGTGGATGGCTACACCTTC. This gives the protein CVSGTGTPLVDGYTF. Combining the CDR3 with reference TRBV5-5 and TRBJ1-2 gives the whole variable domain DAGVTQSPTHLIKTRGQQVTLRCSPISGHKSVSWYQQVLGQGPQFIFQYYEKEERGRGNFPDRFSARQFPNYSSELNVNALLLGDSALYLCVSGTGTPLVDGYTFGSGTRLTVV.